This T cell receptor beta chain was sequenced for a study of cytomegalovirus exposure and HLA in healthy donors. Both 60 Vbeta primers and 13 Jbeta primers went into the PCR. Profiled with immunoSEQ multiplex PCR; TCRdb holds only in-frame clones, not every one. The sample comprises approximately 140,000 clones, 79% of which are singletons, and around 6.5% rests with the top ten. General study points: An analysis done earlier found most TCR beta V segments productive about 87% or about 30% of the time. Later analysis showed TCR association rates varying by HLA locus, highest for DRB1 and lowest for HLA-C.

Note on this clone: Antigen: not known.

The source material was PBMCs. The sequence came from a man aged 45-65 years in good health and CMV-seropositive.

CDR3 amino acids: CASSLGALRETQYF. The CDR3 coding sequence is TGCGCCAGCAGCCTCGGTGCCTTAAGAGAGACCCAGTACTTC. The chain couples TRBV5-1 to TRBJ2-5; D uncertain. Germline-derived CDR1 and CDR2 are SGHRS and YFSETQ. V dropped 4 bases and J dropped 4 bases, with 14 bases sitting between them. CDR3 size: 14 residues. Using reference TRBV5-1 and TRBJ2-5 for the parts outside the CDR3, the full variable domain is KAGVTQTPRYLIKTRGQQVTLSCSPISGHRSVSWYQQTPGQGLQFLFEYFSETQRNKGNFPGRFSGRQFSNSRSEMNVSTLELGDSALYLCASSLGALRETQYFGPGTRLLVL.